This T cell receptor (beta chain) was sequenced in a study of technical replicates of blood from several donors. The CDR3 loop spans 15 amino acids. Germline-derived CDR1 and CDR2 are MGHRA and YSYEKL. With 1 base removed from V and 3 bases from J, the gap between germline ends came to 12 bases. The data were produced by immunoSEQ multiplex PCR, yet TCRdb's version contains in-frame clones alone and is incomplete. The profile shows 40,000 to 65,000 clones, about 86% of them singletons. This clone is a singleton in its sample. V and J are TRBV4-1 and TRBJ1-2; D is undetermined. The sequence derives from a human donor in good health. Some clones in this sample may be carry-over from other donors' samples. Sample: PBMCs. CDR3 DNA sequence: TGCGCCAGCAGCCAAGGGGGAGGATGGGACTATGGCTACACCTTC. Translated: CASSQGGGWDYGYTF.